One and the same sample provided the 26 T cell receptor beta chains below, sequenced in a study of T cells in Graves' hyperthyroidism and ophthalmopathy. TCR beta CDR3 sequences were amplified from RNA transcripts. The primer set for the first-round RT-PCR of the TCR CDR3 was HTBI. TCRdb analysed the multiplex PCR reads with MiXCR anew, one entry per CDR3 protein. Among 280,000 or so distinct CDR3 sequences listed, less than 30% were seen once. The sample consisted of blood. The receptors stem from a man aged 35 to 55 with Graves' hyperthyroidism that later progressed to Graves' ophthalmopathy.

This clonotype was picked up many times. This chain uses TRBV19 with TRBJ1-1, with a possible D match to TRBD1 (5 bases). V was cut by 2 bases and J by 3 bases, with 13 bases left in between. CDR1 and CDR2 (germline): LNHDA, SQIVND (reference sequence). The CDR3 extends over 15 amino acids. CDR3 region: CASSISGPVDTEAFF. CDR3 nucleotide sequence: TGTGCCAGTAGTATATCGGGACCGGTGGACACTGAAGCTTTCTTT.

This clonotype was picked up many times. J is TRBJ1-1 and V is TRBV6-1; D not certain. Trimming shortened V by 10 bases and J by 3 bases, and 15 bases separated the two germline ends. The CDR3 has 13 residues. Germline V CDR1 and CDR2: MNHNS, SASEGT. Here the CDR3 DNA reads TGTGCCAACCGGGGAGCTCTTGACACTGAAGCTTTCTTT. Protein product: CANRGALDTEAFF.

The V gene is TRBV28, the J gene TRBJ1-1; 8 positions agree with TRBD1. The V segment lost 8 bases and the J segment 2 bases; nucleotides outside the gene matches: 10. The CDR3 contains 15 residues. The germline V gene encodes CDR1 MDHEN and CDR2 SYDVKM. CDR3 DNA sequence: TGTGCCAGCTGCGGGACAGGAGGATCTAACACTGAAGCTTTCTTT. Translating it yields CASCGTGGSNTEAFF. Drawing the rest from reference TRBV28 and TRBJ1-1, the complete variable domain is DVKVTQSSRYLVKRTGEKVFLECVQDMDHENMFWYRQDPGLGLRLIYFSYDVKMKEKGDIPEGYSVSREKKERFSLILESASTNQTSMYLCASCGTGGSNTEAFFGQGTRLTVV.

The chain is built from TRBV12-3 or TRBV12-4 and TRBJ1-2; D unclear. The CDR3 spans 13 residues. The V gene lost 4 bases and the J gene lost 7 bases, with 13 bases spanning the gap. CDR3 in amino acids: CASSSHLGRGYTF. The DNA of the CDR3 is TGTGCCAGCAGTTCCCACTTGGGCCGTGGCTACACCTTC.

This clonotype was seen many times. The rearrangement uses TRBV5-1 and TRBJ1-1; 8 bases are a match to TRBD1. Trimming at V came to 6 bases and at J to 9 bases, leaving 10 bases not matched to a gene. Germline V gives CDR1 SGHRS, CDR2 YFSETQ. The CDR3 has 13 amino acids. The CDR3 loop is CASIYPRTGQAFF. CDR3 nucleotides: TGCGCCAGCATCTACCCTCGGACAGGGCAAGCTTTCTTT. The entire variable domain, with the rest obtained from reference TRBV5-1 and TRBJ1-1, is as follows: KAGVTQTPRYLIKTRGQQVTLSCSPISGHRSVSWYQQTPGQGLQFLFEYFSETQRNKGNFPGRFSGRQFSNSRSEMNVSTLELGDSALYLCASIYPRTGQAFFGQGTRLTVV.

The V gene is TRBV12-3 or TRBV12-4, the J gene TRBJ1-5, with D perhaps matching TRBD1 (5 bases). This CDR3 is built from 13 residues. Trimming shortened V by 6 bases and J by 6 bases, and 12 bases separated the two germline ends. The CDR3 nucleotides are TGTGCCAGCAGGGGACTCCCAGGTCAGCCCCAGCATTTT. Amino acids: CASRGLPGQPQHF.

This clonotype was seen at least ten times. This chain joins TRBV20-1 and TRBJ2-5, with D unresolved. Germline V CDR1 and CDR2: DFQATT, SNEGSKA (reference sequence). The CDR3 covers 11 residues. V shed 1 base and J shed 4 bases, with 4 bases lying between them. CDR3 residues: CSARVSETQYF. DNA of the CDR3: TGCAGTGCTAGAGTCTCAGAGACCCAGTACTTC.

The chain uses TRBV10-3 and TRBJ2-2; either TRBD1 or TRBD2 may supply D (6 bases each). Trimming removed 6 bases from V and 4 bases from J, with 9 bases in between. Germline CDR1 reads ENHRY; CDR2 reads SYGVKD. This CDR3 is 13 amino acids long. CDR3 nucleotides: TGTGCCATCAGGGGGGGCGTCACCGGGGAGCTGTTTTTT. Encoded protein: CAIRGGVTGELFF.

The V and J genes are TRBV6-1 and TRBJ2-7; D is unclear. V shed 8 bases and J shed 2 bases, with 7 bases lying between them. The CDR3 has 11 amino acids. Per germline, CDR1 MNHNS and CDR2 SASEGT. This CDR3 is CASGRTYEQYF. CDR3 sequence (DNA): TGTGCCAGCGGGCGGACCTACGAGCAGTACTTC.

This clonotype appeared many times. The rearrangement links TRBV24-1 to TRBJ2-5, with D hard to call. CDR3 length: 13 amino acids. Trimming removed 5 bases from V and 5 bases from J, with 11 bases in between. Germline loops: CDR1 KGHDR, CDR2 SFDVKD. The CDR3 reads CATSGTATETQYF. In DNA, the CDR3 is TGTGCCACCAGTGGAACCGCGACCGAGACCCAGTACTTC.

This clonotype was recorded at least ten times. The chain couples TRBV25-1 to TRBJ1-1; a weak D match, TRBD1 (5 bases). The ends were cut back, 4 bases at V and 7 bases at J, with 19 bases in the middle. This CDR3 is 15 amino acids long. The V gene's germline CDR1 is MGHDK and CDR2 SYGVNS. The CDR3 loop reads CASSGVWGSEIEAFF. CDR3 nucleotide sequence: TGTGCCAGCAGTGGGGTTTGGGGCTCGGAAATTGAAGCTTTCTTT.

This CDR3 is CAWSRTAGNTIYF. The DNA for the CDR3 is TGTGCCTGGAGTCGGACAGCTGGAAACACCATATATTTT. The chain uses TRBV30 and TRBJ1-3; tentatively, D is TRBD1 (6 bases). This CDR3 is 13 amino acids long. Germline loops: CDR1 GTSNPN, CDR2 SVGIG (reference sequence). The V end was cut by 2 bases, the J end by 2 bases, with 7 bases between.

This clonotype was counted at least ten times. The genes are TRBV24-1 and TRBJ1-1; possibly TRBD1 for D (5 bases). There are 15 residues in the CDR3. Trimming removed 2 bases from V and 1 base from J, with 10 bases in between. The germline V gene encodes CDR1 KGHDR and CDR2 SFDVKD. The CDR3 coding sequence is TGTGCCACCAGTGATTCGGGCGGGGGGAACACTGAAGCTTTCTTT. Its protein product is CATSDSGGGNTEAFF.

This sequence joins TRBV6-2 or TRBV6-3 and TRBJ2-7, with TRBD2 matching over 8 bases. Germline V CDR1 and CDR2: MNHEY, SVGEGT. The CDR3 totals 14 residues. V lost 2 bases to trimming and J lost 2 bases; unmatched junction nucleotides: 2. In DNA form, the CDR3 reads TGTGCCAGCAGTTACACTAGCGGCGCCTACGAGCAGTACTTC. Protein product: CASSYTSGAYEQYF.

In its sample, this clonotype was seen many times. The chain combines TRBV4-2 with TRBJ1-1, with a tentative D call TRBD1 (6 bases). Per germline, CDR1 LGHNA and CDR2 YNFKEQ. Trimming left V 4 bases short and J 3 bases short, with 12 bases between. This CDR3 is built from 14 residues. CDR3 loop: CASSRGAGDTEAFF. The CDR3, as DNA: TGTGCCAGCAGCCGGGGGGCAGGAGACACTGAAGCTTTCTTT.

This clonotype appeared many times. V is TRBV18 and J is TRBJ1-1, with a tentative D call TRBD1 (6 bases). The germline V gene encodes CDR1 KGHSH and CDR2 LQKENI. V lost 3 bases to trimming and J lost 4 bases, with 12 bases between them. The CDR3 loop spans 14 amino acids. Here the CDR3 DNA reads TGTGCCAGCTCACCGGGGGCGGCGGGCACTGAAGCTTTCTTT. It yields the protein CASSPGAAGTEAFF.

This clonotype was counted at least ten times. This chain joins TRBV29-1 and TRBJ2-7; D is ambiguous. Trimming took 7 bases from V and 0 from J, leaving 10 bases between them. The CDR3 extends over 12 amino acids. Germline V gives CDR1 SQVTM, CDR2 ANQGSEA. The CDR3 coding sequence is TGCAGCGCCGCCGACGACTCCTACGAGCAGTACTTC. It yields the protein CSAADDSYEQYF.

This clonotype was observed many times. This chain connects TRBV7-2 to TRBJ2-5; 7 bases are shared with TRBD1. Losses at the gene ends were 2 bases for V and 3 bases for J; bases not matched to a gene: 3. Germline V lookup: CDR1 SGHTA, CDR2 FQGNSA. The CDR3 is made up of 14 amino acids. This chain's CDR3 is CASSLSTGKETQYF. CDR3 in DNA: TGTGCCAGCAGCTTATCGACAGGGAAAGAGACCCAGTACTTC.

Many counts were recorded for this clonotype. The chain uses TRBV11-2 and TRBJ2-7; maybe TRBD2 (5 bases). The CDR3 totals 14 residues. V lost 6 bases and J lost 3, with 15 bases in between. The germline V gene encodes CDR1 SGHAT and CDR2 FQNNGV. For the CDR3, the DNA is TGTGCCAGCAGTCCCGGGATACTCAACTACGAGCAGTACTTC. It is translated as CASSPGILNYEQYF.

This clonotype occurred many times. The CDR3 spells CASSVDRPGDSPLHF. CDR3 bases: TGTGCCAGCAGCGTCGACAGGCCTGGGGATTCACCCCTCCACTTT. The V call is TRBV11-2, the J call TRBJ1-6; D may be TRBD1 (6 bases). The CDR3 spans 15 residues. Germline V gives CDR1 SGHAT, CDR2 FQNNGV. Trimming removed 5 bases at V and 8 bases at J, with 16 bases between.

The table lists this clonotype with many counts. The genes are TRBV19 and TRBJ2-2; maybe TRBD2 (5 bases). This CDR3 region has 13 residues. Looked up from germline, CDR1 is LNHDA and CDR2 is SQIVND (reference sequence). Trimming pared 5 bases from V and 7 bases from J, leaving 11 bases between. Here the CDR3 reads CASSLGSYGELFF. The CDR3 DNA reads TGTGCCAGTAGTTTGGGGAGCTACGGGGAGCTGTTTTTT.

The chain recombines TRBV5-1 with TRBJ2-7; D ambiguous. V lost 4 bases and J lost 1, with 9 bases in between. Germline assignment: CDR1 SGHRS and CDR2 YFSETQ. This CDR3 comprises 13 residues. CDR3 residues: CASSGMGSYEQYF. In DNA, the CDR3 is TGCGCCAGCAGCGGCATGGGATCCTACGAGCAGTACTTC.

This clonotype has a count of ten or more. The chain employs TRBV28 and TRBJ1-1; 7 bases fit TRBD1. Germline CDR1 reads MDHEN; CDR2 reads SYDVKM. This CDR3 spans 13 amino acids. The V and J ends lost 5 bases and 10 bases, in that order; junction bases with no gene match: 10. The CDR3, as DNA: TGTGCCAGCAGTGACCTTTTCCAGGGGGGAGCTTTCTTT. Its protein product is CASSDLFQGGAFF.

This clonotype was observed a few times. The rearrangement uses TRBV11-3 and TRBJ2-5; weak D call: TRBD2 (5 bases). Trimming cost V 5 bases and J 5 bases, with 12 bases left between them. Germline-derived CDR1 and CDR2 are SGHNT and YENEEA. The CDR3 is 13 amino acids. The CDR3 nucleotides read TGTGCCAGCAGCCTACGGGGTTTTGAGACCCAGTACTTC. This gives the protein CASSLRGFETQYF.

This chain uses TRBV28 with TRBJ1-2, with D possibly matching TRBD1 (6 bases). The CDR3 sequence is 15 residues long. Germline CDR1 reads MDHEN; CDR2 reads SYDVKM. V gave up 4 bases and J gave up 4 bases, with 16 bases separating them. CDR3 loop: CASSWGMGTSYGYTF. The CDR3 region has the DNA TGTGCCAGCAGTTGGGGGATGGGGACATCCTATGGCTACACCTTC.

There are many counts of this clonotype. The chain recombines TRBV5-6 with TRBJ2-2; 7 bases map to TRBD1. This CDR3 comprises 14 residues. V lost 4 bases, J lost 6 bases, and 6 bases stayed unmatched. CDR1 is SGHDT and CDR2 is YYEEEE in the germline V gene. The CDR3 region is CASSANTGAGELFF. CDR3 nucleotides: TGTGCCAGCAGCGCTAACACAGGGGCCGGGGAGCTGTTTTTT.